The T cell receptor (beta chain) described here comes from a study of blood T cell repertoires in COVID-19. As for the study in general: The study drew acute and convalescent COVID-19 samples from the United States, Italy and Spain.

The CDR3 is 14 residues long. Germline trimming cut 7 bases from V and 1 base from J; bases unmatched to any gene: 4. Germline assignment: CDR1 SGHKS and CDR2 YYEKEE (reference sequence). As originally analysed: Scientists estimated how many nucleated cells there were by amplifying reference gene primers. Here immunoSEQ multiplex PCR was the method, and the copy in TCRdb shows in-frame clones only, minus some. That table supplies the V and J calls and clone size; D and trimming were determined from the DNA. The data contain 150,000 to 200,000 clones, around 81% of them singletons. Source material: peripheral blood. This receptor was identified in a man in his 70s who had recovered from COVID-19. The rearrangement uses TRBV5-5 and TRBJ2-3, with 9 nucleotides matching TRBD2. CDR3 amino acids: CASAGGRGTDTQYF. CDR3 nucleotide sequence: TGTGCCAGCGCGGGGGGGAGAGGCACAGATACGCAGTATTTT.